Listed here are 18 T cell receptor beta chains from one sample, sequenced in a study of T-cell reconstitution after alpha-beta-depleted transplantation in children (dated by TCRdb to the mid-2010s). The library was prepared using PCR. TCRdb names Illumina HiSeq 2500 as the instrument used. Molecular barcoding was employed in the preparation of TCR libraries, with unique molecular identifiers being used to normalize TCRbeta repertoire quantification. In TCRdb, the public reads were trimmed at Q25 with fastp and aligned with MiXCR, with productive beta chains retained. Rows with one shared CDR3 protein collapse into an entry with the most common genes and DNA. Recorded for this sample are just under 250,000 distinct CDR3 sequences; more than 20% of them occurred a single time. 2% to 3% of the sample is held by the ten biggest clonotypes. The treatment or condition label, as the study defines it: allogeneic hematopoietic cell transplantation with graft depleted of TCRalphabeta T cells and CD19 B cells.

Here the sequenced sample was PBMCs, taken before TCRalphabeta/CD19-depleted stem cell transplant. Receptors were obtained from a girl aged 2-10 years with Fanconi anemia, due to receive a stem cell transplant.

This clonotype has a handful of counts. This chain joins TRBV29-1 and TRBJ2-7; 9 nucleotides match TRBD2. With 4 bases clipped from V and 2 bases from J, the junction kept 3 bases outside the gene matches. The CDR3 covers 13 residues. CDR1 and CDR2 (germline): SQVTM, ANQGSEA. CDR3 amino acids: CSVAGGGAYEQYF. The CDR3 coding sequence is TGCAGCGTTGCAGGCGGGGGGGCCTACGAGCAGTACTTC.

This clonotype was detected many times. The chain joins TRBV5-1 to TRBJ1-1, with D hard to call. CDR3 length: 13 residues. V was pared by 3 bases and J by 1 base, with 7 bases between. The germline CDR1 and CDR2 sequences are SGHRS and YFSETQ. Written as DNA, the CDR3 is TGCGCCAGCAGCTCATGGAGGAACACTGAAGCTTTCTTT. Its translation is CASSSWRNTEAFF.

The rearrangement joins TRBV29-1 to TRBJ2-6; no clear D. The CDR3 is made up of 12 amino acids. The germline CDR1 and CDR2 sequences are SQVTM and ANQGSEA. The germline V and J ends were trimmed by 6 bases and 0 bases, with 3 bases remaining between them. In nucleotides, the CDR3 is TGCAGCGTCACCTCTGGGGCCAACGTCCTGACTTTC. As protein: CSVTSGANVLTF.

The table lists this clonotype with many counts. The chain uses TRBV29-1 and TRBJ2-5, with 8 nucleotides matching TRBD2. The CDR3 is made up of 13 amino acids. Germline CDR1 SQVTM, CDR2 ANQGSEA. The J segment lost 4 bases and the V segment lost 7 bases, leaving 8 bases of the junction unmatched. The CDR3 DNA reads TGCAGCGCCTTACGGGGGGGCGGAGAGACCCAGTACTTC. The encoded protein is CSALRGGGETQYF.

This clonotype was recorded a few times. The rearrangement links TRBV20-1 to TRBJ2-7, with 7 bases fitting TRBD2. Trimming at V came to 7 bases and at J to 0 bases, leaving 0 bases not matched to a gene. The CDR3 loop spans 11 amino acids. Germline V lookup: CDR1 DFQATT, CDR2 SNEGSKA (reference sequence). In DNA form, the CDR3 reads TGCAGTGGGACTAGCTCCTACGAGCAGTACTTC. Residues: CSGTSSYEQYF.

This clonotype appeared many times. The chain uses TRBV10-3 and TRBJ1-1; D is undetermined. V lost 6 bases, J lost 0 bases, and 8 bases lay in between. CDR1 and CDR2 from the germline V gene are ENHRY and SYGVKD. There are 13 residues in the CDR3. In nucleotides, the CDR3 is TGTGCCATCAGCGACACGATGAACACTGAAGCTTTCTTT. Translated, it gives CAISDTMNTEAFF.

Details on this clonotype: The conserved final phenylalanine or tryptophan is absent from the CDR3, which likely points to a read error. The genes are TRBV29-1 and TRBJ2-7, with 8 positions matching TRBD1. The CDR3 sequence is 17 residues long. Germline CDR1 reads SQVTM; CDR2 reads ANQGSEA. Trimming at V came to 1 base and at J to 0 bases, leaving 11 bases not matched to a gene. Written as DNA, the CDR3 is TGCAGCGTTGAAGCTAAAATTAAGACAGGGGCCTCCTACGAGCAGTACCTC. This encodes CSVEAKIKTGASYEQYL.

J is TRBJ2-1 and V is TRBV10-1; TRBD2 is a possible D gene (6 bases). The CDR3 loop spans 14 amino acids. Looked up from germline, CDR1 is WNHNN and CDR2 is SYGVQD (reference sequence). V was shortened by 6 bases and J by 5 bases, with 14 bases between the two germline ends. The CDR3 reads CASSLGGPNNEQFF. CDR3 sequence (DNA): TGCGCCAGCAGCCTAGGAGGGCCCAACAATGAGCAGTTCTTC.

This clonotype was counted ten times or more. The J gene is TRBJ2-7, the V gene TRBV6-6, with a weak D call TRBD1 (5 bases). CDR1 is MNHNY and CDR2 is SVGAGI in the germline V gene (reference sequence). The CDR3 spans 12 residues. Trimming pared 4 bases from V and 6 bases from J, leaving 10 bases between. This chain's CDR3 is CASSWPRGEQYF. DNA of the CDR3: TGTGCCAGCAGTTGGCCTAGGGGCGAGCAGTACTTC.

This clonotype was counted at least ten times. The chain has TRBV20-1 and TRBJ2-4, with unresolved D. The CDR3 has 13 amino acids. Looked up from germline, CDR1 is DFQATT and CDR2 is SNEGSKA (reference sequence). Trimming shortened V by 1 base and J by 0 bases, and 4 bases separated the two germline ends. The DNA of the CDR3 is TGCAGTGCTAGAGGCGCAGCCAAAAACATTCAGTACTTC. Its translation is CSARGAAKNIQYF.

The chain uses TRBV20-1 and TRBJ2-1; 9 bases are a match to TRBD2. With 0 bases clipped from V and 2 bases from J, the junction kept 5 bases outside the gene matches. CDR1 and CDR2 from the germline V gene are DFQATT and SNEGSKA (reference sequence). The length of the CDR3 is 16 residues. This CDR3 is CSARDGASGTYNEQFF. The CDR3 region has the DNA TGCAGTGCTAGAGATGGGGCTAGCGGGACCTACAATGAGCAGTTCTTC.

This clonotype was seen a handful of times. The chain recombines TRBV7-2 with TRBJ1-1; 7 bases fit TRBD1. V lost 1 base and J lost 0; bases outside the gene matches: 8. Per germline, CDR1 SGHTA and CDR2 FQGNSA. The CDR3 covers 17 residues. The CDR3 here is CASSLGSPGQLNTEAFF. In DNA, the CDR3 is TGTGCCAGCAGCTTAGGGTCACCGGGACAGTTGAACACTGAAGCTTTCTTT.

Many counts were recorded for this clonotype. The chain has TRBV10-3 and TRBJ1-2; 9 bases fit TRBD1. CDR3 length: 14 amino acids. The trim removed 6 bases at V and 8 bases at J, leaving 10 bases unmatched. CDR1 is ENHRY and CDR2 is SYGVKD in the germline V gene. The CDR3: CAIRPGTGMGGYTF. The CDR3 nucleotides are TGTGCCATCAGGCCCGGGACAGGGATGGGGGGCTACACCTTC.

The J gene is TRBJ1-2, the V gene TRBV7-6; D might be TRBD1 (6 bases). The length of the CDR3 is 13 residues. The ends were cut back, 0 bases at V and 5 bases at J, with 7 bases in the middle. CDR1 SGHVS and CDR2 FNYEAQ come from the germline V gene. CDR3 in DNA: TGTGCCAGCAGCTTAGCGGGACAATATGGCTACACCTTC. Encoded protein: CASSLAGQYGYTF. The full variable domain, completed using reference TRBV7-6 and TRBJ1-2, is GAGVSQSPRYKVTKRGQDVALRCDPISGHVSLYWYRQALGQGPEFLTYFNYEAQQDKSGLPNDRFSAERPEGSISTLTIQRTEQRDSAMYRCASSLAGQYGYTFGSGTRLTVV.

About this clonotype itself: The conserved phenylalanine or tryptophan is not found at the CDR3 terminus, so this likely reflects a read error. Because the CDR3's place on the DNA is in doubt, the DNA is left out and the CDR3 is given as listed by TCRdb. The chain uses TRBV29-1 and TRBJ2-1; the D call TRBD2 from the table was never checked on the DNA. The CDR3 is made up of 8 amino acids, end residues included. Germline V CDR1 and CDR2: SQVTM, ANQGSEA. The CDR3 protein is CSVELLAG.

This chain links TRBV7-9 with TRBJ1-1; D uncertain. V was shortened by 5 bases and J by 4 bases, with 20 bases between the two germline ends. Germline values: CDR1 SEHNR, CDR2 FQNEAQ (reference sequence). The CDR3 has 16 residues. The CDR3 DNA reads as TGTGCCAGCAGCCCTCTGACATTAGCCCCTGGCACTGAAGCTTTCTTT. Its translation: CASSPLTLAPGTEAFF.

The rearrangement uses TRBV11-2 and TRBJ2-3, with 10 bases matching TRBD2. The germline CDR1 and CDR2 sequences are SGHAT and FQNNGV. V shed 3 bases, J shed 5 bases, and the junction held 14 bases outside the gene matches. This CDR3 comprises 18 residues. In DNA, the CDR3 is TGTGCCAGCAGCTTTATCATGGCGAGCGGGAGGGCTAGAGATACGCAGTATTTT. It yields the protein CASSFIMASGRARDTQYF.

This clonotype was recorded many times. This chain connects TRBV29-1 to TRBJ2-5; D is undetermined. V lost 6 bases and J 5 bases, leaving 19 bases between the germline ends. The CDR3 covers 14 residues. Germline-derived CDR1 and CDR2 are SQVTM and ANQGSEA. The CDR3, as DNA: TGCAGCGTCCTCGTGGGTAGTGATTGGGAGACCCAGTACTTC. As protein: CSVLVGSDWETQYF.